This TCR beta chain was recovered during a study of regulatory T cells in long-lasting Graves disease. The overall study: Persistent Graves' disease denoted over 5 years of antithyroid drugs plus positive TSH receptor antibodies. Findings and caveats of the study: Among samples with persistent disease, TRBV28, TRBJ1-2 and TRBJ2-5 were favored.

This clonotype has at least ten counts. Its antigen is not known. iRepertoire HTBI primers and Arm-PCR of CDR3 regions built TCR beta libraries. TCRdb called the multiplex PCR reads again in MiXCR, with one record for every CDR3 protein. The sample shows approximately 440,000 distinct CDR3 sequences, about a quarter of them seen only once. J was trimmed by 2 bases and V by 5 bases; bases with no gene match: 8. The CDR3 runs 16 residues. The V gene's germline CDR1 is SGHAT and CDR2 FQNNGV. As for time point: persistent/refractory GD, antithyroid drugs over 5 years with positive TRAb. Preparation of the TCR library used RNA extracted from PBMCs. Under American Thyroid Association guidelines, Graves' disease was diagnosed.

The origin of this receptor is a female donor with Graves disease. The sequences come from peripheral blood mononuclear cells (PBMCs), collected when the disease was refractory, from a patient treated with antithyroid drugs. The chain combines TRBV11-2 with TRBJ1-1; 10 bases agree with TRBD1. CDR3 in DNA: TGTGCCAGCAGCGGACAGGGGGGGGGACCTAACACTGAAGCTTTCTTT. Translation: CASSGQGGGPNTEAFF. Using reference TRBV11-2 and TRBJ1-1 for the parts outside the CDR3, the full variable domain is EAGVAQSPRYKIIEKRQSVAFWCNPISGHATLYWYQQILGQGPKLLIQFQNNGVVDDSQLPKDRFSAERLKGVDSTLKIQPAKLEDSAVYLCASSGQGGGPNTEAFFGQGTRLTVV.